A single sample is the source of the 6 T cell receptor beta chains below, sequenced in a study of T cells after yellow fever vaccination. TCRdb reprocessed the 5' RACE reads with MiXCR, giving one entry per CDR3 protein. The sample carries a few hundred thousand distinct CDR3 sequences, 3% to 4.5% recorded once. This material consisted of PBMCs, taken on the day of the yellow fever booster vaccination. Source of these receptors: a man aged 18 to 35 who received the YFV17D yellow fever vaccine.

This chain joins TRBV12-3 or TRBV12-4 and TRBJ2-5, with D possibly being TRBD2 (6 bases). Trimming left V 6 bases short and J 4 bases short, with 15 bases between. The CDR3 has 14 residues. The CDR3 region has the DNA TGTGCCAGCAGCCGGGACTCCTCAGGAGAGACCCAGTACTTC. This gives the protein CASSRDSSGETQYF.

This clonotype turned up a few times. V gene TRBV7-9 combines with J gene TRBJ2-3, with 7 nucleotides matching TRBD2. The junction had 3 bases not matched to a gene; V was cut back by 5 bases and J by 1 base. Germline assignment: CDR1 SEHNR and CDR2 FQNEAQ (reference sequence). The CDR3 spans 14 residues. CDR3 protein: CASSTSARTDTQYF. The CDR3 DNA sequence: TGTGCCAGCAGCACTAGCGCCCGCACAGATACGCAGTATTTT.

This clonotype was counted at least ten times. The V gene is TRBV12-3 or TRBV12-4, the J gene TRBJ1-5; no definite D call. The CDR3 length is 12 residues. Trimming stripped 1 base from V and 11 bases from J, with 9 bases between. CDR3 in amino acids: CASSLGRGAQHF. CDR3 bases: TGTGCCAGCAGTTTAGGACGAGGAGCCCAGCATTTT.

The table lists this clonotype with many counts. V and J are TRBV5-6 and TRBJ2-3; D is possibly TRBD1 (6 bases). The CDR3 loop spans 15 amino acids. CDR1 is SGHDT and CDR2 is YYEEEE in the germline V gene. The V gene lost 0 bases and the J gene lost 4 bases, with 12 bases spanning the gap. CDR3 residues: CASSLELQGADTQYF. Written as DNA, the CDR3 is TGTGCCAGCAGCTTGGAATTACAGGGAGCAGATACGCAGTATTTT.

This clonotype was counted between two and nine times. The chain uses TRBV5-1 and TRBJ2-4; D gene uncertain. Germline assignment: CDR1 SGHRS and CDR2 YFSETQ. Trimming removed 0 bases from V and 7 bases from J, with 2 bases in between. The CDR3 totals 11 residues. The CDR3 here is CASSLDNIQYF. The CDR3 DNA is TGCGCCAGCAGCTTGGATAACATTCAGTACTTC.

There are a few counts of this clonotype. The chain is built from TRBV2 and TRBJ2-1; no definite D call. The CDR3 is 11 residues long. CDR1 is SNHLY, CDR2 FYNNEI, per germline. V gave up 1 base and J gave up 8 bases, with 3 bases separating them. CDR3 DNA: TGTGCCAGCAGTGAAGTCTATGAGCAGTTCTTC. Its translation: CASSEVYEQFF.